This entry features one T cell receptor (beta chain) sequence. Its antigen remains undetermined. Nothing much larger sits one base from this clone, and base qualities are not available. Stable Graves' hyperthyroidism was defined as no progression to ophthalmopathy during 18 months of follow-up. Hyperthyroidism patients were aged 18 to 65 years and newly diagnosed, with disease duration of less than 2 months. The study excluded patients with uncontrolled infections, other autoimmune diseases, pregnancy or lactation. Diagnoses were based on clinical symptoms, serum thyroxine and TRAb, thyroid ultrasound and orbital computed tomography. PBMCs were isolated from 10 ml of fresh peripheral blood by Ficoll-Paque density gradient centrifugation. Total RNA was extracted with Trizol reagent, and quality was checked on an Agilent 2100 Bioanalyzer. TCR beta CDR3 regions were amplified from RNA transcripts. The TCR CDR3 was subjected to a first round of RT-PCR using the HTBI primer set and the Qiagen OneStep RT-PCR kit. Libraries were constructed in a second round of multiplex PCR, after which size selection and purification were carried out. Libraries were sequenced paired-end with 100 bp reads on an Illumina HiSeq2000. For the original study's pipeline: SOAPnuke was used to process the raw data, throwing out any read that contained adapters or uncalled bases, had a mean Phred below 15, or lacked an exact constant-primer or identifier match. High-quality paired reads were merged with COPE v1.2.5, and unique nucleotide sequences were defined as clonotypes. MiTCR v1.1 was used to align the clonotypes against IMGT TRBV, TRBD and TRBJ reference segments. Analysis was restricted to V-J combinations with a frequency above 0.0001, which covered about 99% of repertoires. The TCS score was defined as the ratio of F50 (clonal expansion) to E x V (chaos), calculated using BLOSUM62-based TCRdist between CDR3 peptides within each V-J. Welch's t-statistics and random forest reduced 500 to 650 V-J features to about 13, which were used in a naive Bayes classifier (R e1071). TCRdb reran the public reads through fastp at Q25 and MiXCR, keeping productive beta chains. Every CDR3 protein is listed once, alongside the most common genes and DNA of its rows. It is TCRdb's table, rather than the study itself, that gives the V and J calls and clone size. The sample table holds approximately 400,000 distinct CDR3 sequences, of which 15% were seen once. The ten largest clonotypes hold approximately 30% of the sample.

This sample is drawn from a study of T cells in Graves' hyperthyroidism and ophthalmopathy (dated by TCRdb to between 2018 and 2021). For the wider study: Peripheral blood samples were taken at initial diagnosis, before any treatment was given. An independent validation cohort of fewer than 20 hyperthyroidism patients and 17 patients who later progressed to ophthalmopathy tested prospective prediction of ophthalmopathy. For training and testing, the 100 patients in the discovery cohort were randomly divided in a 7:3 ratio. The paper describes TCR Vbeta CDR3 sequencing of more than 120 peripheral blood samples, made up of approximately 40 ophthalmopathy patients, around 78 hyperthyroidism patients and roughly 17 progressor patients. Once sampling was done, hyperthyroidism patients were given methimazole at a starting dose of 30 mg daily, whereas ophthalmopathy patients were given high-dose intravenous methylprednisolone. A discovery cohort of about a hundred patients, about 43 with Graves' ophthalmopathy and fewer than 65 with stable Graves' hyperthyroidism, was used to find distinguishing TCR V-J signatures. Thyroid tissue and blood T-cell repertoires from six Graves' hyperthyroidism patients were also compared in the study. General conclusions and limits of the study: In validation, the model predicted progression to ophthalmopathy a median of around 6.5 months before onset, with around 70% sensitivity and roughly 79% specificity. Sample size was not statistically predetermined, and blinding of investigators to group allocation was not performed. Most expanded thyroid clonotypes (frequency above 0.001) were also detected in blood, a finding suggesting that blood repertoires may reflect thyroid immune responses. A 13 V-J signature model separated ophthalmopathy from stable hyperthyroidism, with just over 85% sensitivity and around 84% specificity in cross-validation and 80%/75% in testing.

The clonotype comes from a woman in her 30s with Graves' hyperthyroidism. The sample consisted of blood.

The nucleotide sequence reads TGTGCCAGCATCCAGGGTGGACTAGCGGGGGGCACAGATACGCAGTATTTT. Translated, this gives CASIQGGLAGGTDTQYF. Recombination linked TRBV3-1 to TRBJ2-3; TRBD2 fits 13 bases in the junction. The CDR3, from cysteine to phenylalanine, totals 17 residues. The only DNA kept is the CDR3, 51 bases in frame from the first base. The CDR1 and CDR2 encoded by the germline V gene (reference sequence) are LGHDT and YNNKEL. Trimmed from V: 7 bases; trimmed from J: 1 base; junction bases lacking a gene match: 8.